The rows below give T cell receptor beta chains drawn from one sample of a study of blood T cells in healthy people across ages. A single record per CDR3 protein comes from TCRdb applying MiXCR to the 5' RACE reads. The table records under 850,000 distinct CDR3 sequences, roughly 35% of them present only once. The sample was blood. The receptors were sampled from a man between 18 and 29 years old in good health. The CDR3 runs from the conserved cysteine through the conserved F or W. A D gene is named only where the DNA matches it firmly. Expanded clones get a size class; other rows say once, few or many, or leave the size out.

>TRBJ1-2|TRBV20-1|NA|few
CSASNRLDYGYTF
TGCAGTGCTAGTAACAGGCTTGACTATGGCTACACCTTC
>TRBJ2-7|TRBV4-2|NA|NA
CASSQGARLLDGEQYF
TGTGCCAGCAGCCAGGGGGCTCGCCTCCTTGACGGGGAGCAGTACTTC
>TRBJ2-3|TRBV15|TRBD1|few
CATSDEGAGTDTQYF
TGTGCCACCTCCGACGAGGGGGCTGGCACAGATACGCAGTATTTT
>TRBJ1-2|TRBV9|NA|few
CASSVATINYGYTF
TGTGCCAGCAGCGTAGCTACGATAAACTATGGCTACACCTTC
>TRBJ2-3|TRBV5-1|NA|NA
CASSPRTGGVDTQYF
TGCGCCAGCAGCCCCAGGACAGGAGGGGTAGATACGCAGTATTTT
>TRBJ2-2|TRBV3-1|TRBD1|NA
CASSPTGFQVRTGELFF
TGTGCCAGCAGCCCGACAGGGTTCCAAGTAAGAACCGGGGAGCTGTTTTTT
>TRBJ2-3|TRBV6-5|NA|NA
CASRLLSADTQYF
TGTGCCAGCAGGCTACTTTCAGCAGATACGCAGTATTTT
>TRBJ2-1|TRBV14|NA|NA
CASSLLHTEQFF
TGTGCCAGCAGCCTTCTTCATACTGAGCAGTTCTTC
>TRBJ1-5|TRBV7-2|TRBD1|many
CASSRTGYSNQPQHF
TGTGCCAGCAGCCGGACAGGTTATAGCAATCAGCCCCAGCATTTT
>TRBJ1-1|TRBV12-3/TRBV12-4|NA|few
CASSLAGRTLEAFF
TGTGCCAGCAGTTTAGCGGGCCGGACCCTTGAAGCTTTCTTT